Listed below are T cell receptor beta chains from one sample, sequenced in a study of untreated major depressive disorder. Produced via immunoSEQ multiplex PCR; TCRdb's table is partial and in-frame only. The sample contains some 21,000 clones, roughly 91% of which appear only once. Specimen: CD4+ T cells from PBMCs. These receptor sequences come from a middle-aged woman in good health. Both conserved end residues are part of each CDR3. The order of the fields is clone size, V gene, J gene, D gene, CDR3 DNA, CDR3 protein. D genes are given only for firm matches. Where a row states a size, it is once, few, many or the class of an expanded clone; other rows omit it.

size: .
V: TRBV2
J: TRBJ1-2
D: .
DNA: TGTGCCAGCAGTGATCTCGGGACACCCCTTTCCTTC
CDR3: CASSDLGTPLSF

size: .
V: TRBV4-1
J: TRBJ1-4
D: .
DNA: TGCGCCAGCAGCCAAGACCTAACAGGGACCACAACTAATGAAAAACTGTTTTTT
CDR3: CASSQDLTGTTTNEKLFF

size: .
V: TRBV10-3
J: TRBJ2-2
D: TRBD1
DNA: TGTGCCATCAGTCTCGACCGGGACAGGGAGGTCGGGGAGCTGTTTTTT
CDR3: CAISLDRDREVGELFF

size: .
V: TRBV28
J: TRBJ2-2
D: .
DNA: TGTGCCAGCAGTACCCAGGGGAACACCGGGGAGCTGTTTTTT
CDR3: CASSTQGNTGELFF

size: .
V: TRBV28
J: TRBJ2-2
D: .
DNA: TGTGCCAGTAGACTCAACACCGGGGAGCTGTTTTTT
CDR3: CASRLNTGELFF

size: .
V: TRBV6-6
J: TRBJ2-7
D: TRBD2
DNA: TGTGCCAGCAGTTCACTAGCGGGAGCACAAACCTACGAGCAGTACTTC
CDR3: CASSSLAGAQTYEQYF

size: .
V: TRBV10-1
J: TRBJ2-2
D: TRBD2
DNA: TGCGCCAGCAGTGAGGGGGGGGATCCTGTCGGGGAGCTGTTTTTT
CDR3: CASSEGGDPVGELFF

size: .
V: TRBV2
J: TRBJ1-4
D: .
DNA: TGTGCCAGCAGTGGCAGGGGTACAAAACTGTTTTTT
CDR3: CASSGRGTKLFF

size: .
V: TRBV10-3
J: TRBJ2-1
D: TRBD1
DNA: TGTGCCATCAGTGAGTCGGGACAGGGGGCAGGTATGGTGATGAATGAGCAGTTCTTC
CDR3: CAISESGQGAGMVMNEQFF

size: .
V: TRBV5-1
J: TRBJ2-4
D: TRBD2
DNA: TGCGCCAGCAGCTCAGGACTAGCGGGAGGGTGGGACATTCAGTACTTC
CDR3: CASSSGLAGGWDIQYF

size: .
V: TRBV9
J: TRBJ2-1
D: TRBD2
DNA: TGTGCCAGCAGCGAGCTCGGGGGGGCCTACAATGAGCAGTTCTTC
CDR3: CASSELGGAYNEQFF

size: .
V: TRBV27
J: TRBJ1-1
D: .
DNA: TGTGCCAGCAGTTACCTGAACGGTGAAGCTTTCTTT
CDR3: CASSYLNGEAFF

size: once
V: TRBV5-1
J: TRBJ1-1
D: .
DNA: TGCGCCAGCAGCTTGATGGGGGCCCCTGAAGCTTTCTTT
CDR3: CASSLMGAPEAFF

size: .
V: TRBV7-2
J: TRBJ2-2
D: TRBD1
DNA: TGTGCCAGCAGCTCCGGGACAGGGGGCACCGGGGAGCTGTTTTTT
CDR3: CASSSGTGGTGELFF

size: once
V: TRBV6-1
J: TRBJ2-7
D: .
DNA: TGTGCCAGCAGTGAACGAGGGCTTGAGCAGTACTTC
CDR3: CASSERGLEQYF

size: .
V: TRBV25-1
J: TRBJ1-5
D: TRBD1
DNA: TGTGCCAGCAGGGGACAGGGGGATCAGCCCCAGCATTTT
CDR3: CASRGQGDQPQHF

size: .
V: TRBV7-2
J: TRBJ1-2
D: .
DNA: TGTGCCAGCAGCTTAGTCCAGGGGTTGAGAGGCTACACCTTC
CDR3: CASSLVQGLRGYTF

size: .
V: TRBV6-4
J: TRBJ2-2
D: TRBD2
DNA: TGTGCCAGCAGTGAAGGCCACGGGGGGACCAACACCGGGGAGCTGTTTTTT
CDR3: CASSEGHGGTNTGELFF

size: .
V: TRBV9
J: TRBJ1-6
D: TRBD1
DNA: TGTGCCAGCAGCGTAGGTCGAAGGGACAGTAATTCACCCCTCCACTTT
CDR3: CASSVGRRDSNSPLHF

size: .
V: TRBV5-6
J: TRBJ1-2
D: .
DNA: TGTGCCAGCAGCTTGGATCCGGACAACTATGGCTACACCTTC
CDR3: CASSLDPDNYGYTF

size: .
V: TRBV5-1
J: TRBJ1-4
D: .
DNA: TGCGCCAGCAGCTTAGGGACAACTAATGAAAAACTGTTTTTT
CDR3: CASSLGTTNEKLFF

size: .
V: TRBV5-6
J: TRBJ1-2
D: TRBD1
DNA: TGTGCCAGCGGACAGGGGGCGGGTGGCTACACCTTC
CDR3: CASGQGAGGYTF

size: once
V: TRBV7-2
J: TRBJ1-3
D: .
DNA: TGTGCCAGCAGCTTATCGTACGGGAGCGGAAACACCATATATTTT
CDR3: CASSLSYGSGNTIYF

size: .
V: TRBV25-1
J: TRBJ2-7
D: .
DNA: TGTGCCAGCAGTGGCAGTCACTACGAGCAGTACTTC
CDR3: CASSGSHYEQYF

size: .
V: TRBV10-3
J: TRBJ2-3
D: .
DNA: TGTGCCATCAGTGAGAGACTCACAGATACGCAGTATTTT
CDR3: CAISERLTDTQYF

size: few
V: TRBV7-9
J: TRBJ1-2
D: TRBD1
DNA: TGTGCCAGCAGCCTACAGGGGATCGGTGGCTACACCTTC
CDR3: CASSLQGIGGYTF

size: .
V: TRBV15
J: TRBJ2-5
D: TRBD2
DNA: TGTGCCACCAGCAGAAGACTAGCGGGGCAAGAGACCCAGTACTTC
CDR3: CATSRRLAGQETQYF

size: .
V: TRBV2
J: TRBJ2-5
D: TRBD2
DNA: TGTGCCAGCAGTGCCGGGACTAGGGCGCAAGAGACCCAGTACTTC
CDR3: CASSAGTRAQETQYF

size: .
V: TRBV7-2
J: TRBJ2-2
D: TRBD2
DNA: TGTGCCAGCAGCTTAACGGGACTAGCGGGACTAAACACCGGGGAGCTGTTTTTT
CDR3: CASSLTGLAGLNTGELFF

size: .
V: TRBV4-1
J: TRBJ2-7
D: TRBD1
DNA: TGCGCCAGCAGCCAAGATGGGAAAAGACAGGGACACTACGAGCAGTACTTC
CDR3: CASSQDGKRQGHYEQYF

size: .
V: TRBV5-4
J: TRBJ1-6
D: .
DNA: TGTGCCAGCAGCCTCGGCGGGGTCTCCTATAATTCACCCCTCCACTTT
CDR3: CASSLGGVSYNSPLHF

size: .
V: TRBV19
J: TRBJ2-1
D: TRBD2
DNA: TGTGCCAGTAGCTGGGGGGGTTCCTACAATGAGCAGTTCTTC
CDR3: CASSWGGSYNEQFF

size: .
V: TRBV2
J: TRBJ1-1
D: .
DNA: TGTGCCAGCAGAAGGACTCCCTCGAACACTGAAGCTTTCTTT
CDR3: CASRRTPSNTEAFF

size: .
V: TRBV4-1
J: TRBJ2-5
D: TRBD2
DNA: TGCGCCAGCAGTAGCGGGGGATATAGGGAGACCCAGTACTTC
CDR3: CASSSGGYRETQYF

size: .
V: TRBV12-5
J: TRBJ2-1
D: TRBD1
DNA: TGTGCTAGTGGTTCGTTCCTCACCGGGACAGGGGGATTAGAGCAGTTCTTC
CDR3: CASGSFLTGTGGLEQFF

size: .
V: TRBV4-1
J: TRBJ1-4
D: .
DNA: TGCGCCAGCAGCCAAGAACCCCGGGGGAAACTGTTTTTT
CDR3: CASSQEPRGKLFF

size: .
V: TRBV5-1
J: TRBJ1-1
D: .
DNA: TGCGCCAGCAGCTTCCGAGGGGGAGATACTGAAGCTTTCTTT
CDR3: CASSFRGGDTEAFF

size: .
V: TRBV7-2
J: TRBJ2-1
D: .
DNA: TGTGCCAGCAGCTTAGTGGGCAGTGAGCAGTTCTTC
CDR3: CASSLVGSEQFF

size: .
V: TRBV27
J: TRBJ1-1
D: TRBD1
DNA: TGTGCCAGCAGTGGGTACACCTTCTACAGGGGGAACACTGAAGCTTTCTTT
CDR3: CASSGYTFYRGNTEAFF

size: .
V: TRBV5-4
J: TRBJ1-2
D: .
DNA: TGTGCCAGCAGCTTGGACCGAACGTATGGCTACACCTTC
CDR3: CASSLDRTYGYTF

size: .
V: TRBV7-2
J: TRBJ2-7
D: TRBD1
DNA: TGTGCCAGCAGCCGGCGAGCAGGGGGCACCTACGAGCAGTACTTC
CDR3: CASSRRAGGTYEQYF

size: .
V: TRBV10-3
J: TRBJ1-3
D: TRBD1
DNA: TGTGCCTCCCAAAGGCAGGGGGACACCATATATTTT
CDR3: CASQRQGDTIYF

size: .
V: TRBV6-5
J: TRBJ1-4
D: TRBD1
DNA: TGTGCCAGCAGTCTTGCCGGGACAGGGGGTGAAAAACTGTTTTTT
CDR3: CASSLAGTGGEKLFF

size: .
V: TRBV28
J: TRBJ1-2
D: .
DNA: TGTGCCAGCAGTTTATTTCCAGTCTATGGCTACACCTTC
CDR3: CASSLFPVYGYTF

size: .
V: TRBV2
J: TRBJ2-7
D: .
DNA: TGTGCCAGCAGTGTTTTGGGGGGCCGATACGAGCAGTACTTC
CDR3: CASSVLGGRYEQYF

size: .
V: TRBV5-1
J: TRBJ2-3
D: TRBD2
DNA: TGCGCCAGCAGCCCCCTCGGAGGGGGGGCTAGCGGGATTAGCACAGATACGCAGTATTTT
CDR3: CASSPLGGGASGISTDTQYF

size: .
V: TRBV6-1
J: TRBJ1-2
D: .
DNA: TGTGCCAGCAGTGAATCGGCCGGACTATTGGGATATGGCTACACCTTC
CDR3: CASSESAGLLGYGYTF

size: .
V: TRBV4-3
J: TRBJ1-4
D: .
DNA: TGCGCCAGCAGCCAAGATGAAAAACTGTTTTTT
CDR3: CASSQDEKLFF

size: once
V: TRBV2
J: TRBJ1-6
D: TRBD1
DNA: TGTGCCTCCCTGGAGGGGGCATTTTCACCCCTCCACTTT
CDR3: CASLEGAFSPLHF

size: .
V: TRBV5-1
J: TRBJ1-2
D: .
DNA: TGCGCCAGCAGGGTGAGCATCTACATACCAGATAATGGCTACACCTTC
CDR3: CASRVSIYIPDNGYTF

size: .
V: TRBV6-1
J: TRBJ2-7
D: .
DNA: TGTGCCAGCAGTGAAGCCAGCGTAGGACTTACTGAGCAGTACTTC
CDR3: CASSEASVGLTEQYF